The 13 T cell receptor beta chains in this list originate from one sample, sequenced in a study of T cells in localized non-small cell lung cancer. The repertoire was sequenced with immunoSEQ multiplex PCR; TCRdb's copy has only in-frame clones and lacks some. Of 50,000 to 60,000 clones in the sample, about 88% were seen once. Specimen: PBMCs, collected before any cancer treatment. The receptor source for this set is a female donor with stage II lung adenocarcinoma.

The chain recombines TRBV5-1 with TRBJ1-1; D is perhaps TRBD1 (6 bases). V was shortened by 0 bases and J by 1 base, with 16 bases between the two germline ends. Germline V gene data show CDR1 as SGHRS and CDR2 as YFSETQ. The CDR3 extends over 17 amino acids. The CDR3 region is CASSLVQGVRGNTEAFF. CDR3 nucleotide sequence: TGCGCCAGCAGCTTGGTACAGGGAGTTCGAGGGAACACTGAAGCTTTCTTT.

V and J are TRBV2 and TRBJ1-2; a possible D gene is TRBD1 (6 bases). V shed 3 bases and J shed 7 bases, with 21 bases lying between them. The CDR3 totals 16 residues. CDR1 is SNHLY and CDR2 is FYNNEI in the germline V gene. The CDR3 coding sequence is TGTGCCAGCAGTGATCGAAACCTAAACAGGGCCACTGGCTACACCTTC. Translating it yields CASSDRNLNRATGYTF.

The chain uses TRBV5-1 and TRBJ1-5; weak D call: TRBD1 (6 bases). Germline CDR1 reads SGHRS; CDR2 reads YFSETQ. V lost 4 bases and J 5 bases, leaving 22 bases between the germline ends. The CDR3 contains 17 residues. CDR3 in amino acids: CASSPGAGGQADQPQHF. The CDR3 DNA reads TGCGCCAGCAGCCCCGGGGCGGGGGGCCAGGCGGATCAGCCCCAGCATTTT.

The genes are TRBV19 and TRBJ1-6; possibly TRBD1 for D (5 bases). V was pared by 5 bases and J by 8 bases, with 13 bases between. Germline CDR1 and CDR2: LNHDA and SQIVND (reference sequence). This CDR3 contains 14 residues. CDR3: CASSWAREHSPLHF. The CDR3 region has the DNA TGTGCCAGTAGTTGGGCCAGGGAGCATTCACCCCTCCACTTT.

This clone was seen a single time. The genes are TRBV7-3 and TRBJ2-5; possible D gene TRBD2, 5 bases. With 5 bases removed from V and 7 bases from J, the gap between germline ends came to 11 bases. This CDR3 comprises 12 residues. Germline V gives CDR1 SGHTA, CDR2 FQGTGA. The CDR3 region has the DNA TGTGCCAGCAGCCCCGCTGGAGGGACCCAGTACTTC. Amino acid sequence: CASSPAGGTQYF.

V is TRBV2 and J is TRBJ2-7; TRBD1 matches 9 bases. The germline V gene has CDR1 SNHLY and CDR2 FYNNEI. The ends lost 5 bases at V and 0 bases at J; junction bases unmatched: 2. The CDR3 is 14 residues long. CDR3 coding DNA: TGTGCCAGCAGTAGGGACAGGGACTCCTACGAGCAGTACTTC. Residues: CASSRDRDSYEQYF.

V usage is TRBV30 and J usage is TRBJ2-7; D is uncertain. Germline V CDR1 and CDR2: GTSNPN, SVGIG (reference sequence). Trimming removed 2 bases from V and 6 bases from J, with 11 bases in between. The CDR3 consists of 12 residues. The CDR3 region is CAWSPEGGEQYF. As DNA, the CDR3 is TGTGCCTGGAGTCCGGAAGGCGGCGAGCAGTACTTC.

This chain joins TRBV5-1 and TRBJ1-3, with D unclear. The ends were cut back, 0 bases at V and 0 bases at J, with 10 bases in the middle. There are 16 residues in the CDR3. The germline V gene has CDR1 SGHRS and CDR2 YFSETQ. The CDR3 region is CASSLASEGSGNTIYF. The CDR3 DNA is TGCGCCAGCAGCTTGGCCTCGGAGGGCTCTGGAAACACCATATATTTT.

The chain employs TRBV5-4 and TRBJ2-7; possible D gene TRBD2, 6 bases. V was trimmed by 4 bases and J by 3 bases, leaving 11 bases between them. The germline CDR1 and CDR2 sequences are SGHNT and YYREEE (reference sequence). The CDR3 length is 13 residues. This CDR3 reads CASSQGGNYEQYF. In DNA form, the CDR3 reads TGTGCCAGCAGCCAGGGAGGAAACTACGAGCAGTACTTC.

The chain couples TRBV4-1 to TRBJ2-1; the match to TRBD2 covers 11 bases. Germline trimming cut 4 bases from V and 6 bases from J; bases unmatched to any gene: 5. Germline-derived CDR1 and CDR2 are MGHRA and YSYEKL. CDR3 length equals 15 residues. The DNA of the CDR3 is TGCGCCAGCAGCCGGGTAGCGGGGGGGCTCAATGAGCAGTTCTTC. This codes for CASSRVAGGLNEQFF.

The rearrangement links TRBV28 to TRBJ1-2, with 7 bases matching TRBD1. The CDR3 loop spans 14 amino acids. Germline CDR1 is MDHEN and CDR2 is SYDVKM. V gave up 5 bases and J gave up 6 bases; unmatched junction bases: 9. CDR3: CASSQQGSVHGYTF. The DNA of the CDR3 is TGTGCCAGCAGTCAACAGGGGTCGGTCCATGGCTACACCTTC.

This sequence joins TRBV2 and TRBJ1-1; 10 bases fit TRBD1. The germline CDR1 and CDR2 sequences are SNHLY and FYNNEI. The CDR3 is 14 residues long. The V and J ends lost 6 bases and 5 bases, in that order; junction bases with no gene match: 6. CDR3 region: CASSYRQGATEAFF. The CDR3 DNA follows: TGTGCCAGCAGCTACCGACAGGGGGCGACTGAAGCTTTCTTT.

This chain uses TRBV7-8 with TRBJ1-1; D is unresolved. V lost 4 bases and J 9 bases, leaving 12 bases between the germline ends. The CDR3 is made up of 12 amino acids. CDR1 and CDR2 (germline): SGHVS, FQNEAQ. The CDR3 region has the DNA TGTGCCAGCAGCTCCCGGAGAGGGCAAGCTTTCTTT. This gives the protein CASSSRRGQAFF.